The clone carrying this TCR beta chain has only one observation. Its antigen is undetermined. Looked up from germline, CDR1 is GTSNPN and CDR2 is SVGIG (reference sequence). The CDR3 extends over 14 amino acids. V was pared by 3 bases and J by 5 bases, with 5 bases of the junction left unmatched. This specimen belongs to a study of CD8+ T cells in alopecia areata. Study as a whole: Severity among treated patients was scored by the percentage of scalp area affected. Notes on the study in general: A great number of expanded lesional clones endured in scalp and blood during tofacitinib. Across lesional scalp, and particularly alopecia totalis/universalis, clonality surpassed that of normal scalp. On tofacitinib, scalp clonality and expanded CD8+ clones among top 100 fell significantly.

As for treatment: oral pan-JAK inhibitor, 5-10 mg twice daily. cDNA serving as the sequencing template came from extracted, reverse transcribed RNA. Measured with immunoSEQ multiplex PCR; TCRdb has only the in-frame clones, and not every one. This table holds more than 200,000 clones, over 40% found once. J is TRBJ2-5 and V is TRBV30; 11 nucleotides agree with TRBD1. This TCR derives from a human donor with alopecia areata. The sample in question was CD4+ T cells sorted from blood, obtained around week 37, from a patient treated with tofacitinib. The CDR3 here is CAWRDRGLGETQYF. CDR3 nucleotide sequence: TGTGCCTGGAGGGACAGGGGGCTGGGTGAGACCCAGTACTTC.